The rows below give T cell receptor beta chains drawn from one sample of a study of blood T cell repertoires in COVID-19. Sequencing was performed with immunoSEQ multiplex PCR; in TCRdb, only in-frame clones are kept and a portion is missing. There are 100,000 to 150,000 clones in the sample; roughly three quarters occur only once, and around 37% lies in the top ten. The sample was peripheral blood. These receptors originate from a middle-aged man with active or convalescent COVID-19. Each CDR3 is given with its conserved first and last residue. Fields, in order: CDR3 protein, CDR3 DNA, D gene, clone size, J gene, V gene. The D gene is left open where the match is weak. Clone size is not always given. Where it is, it says once, few, many or a class for expanded clones.

CDR3 protein: CASSVDTRSGYNEQFF
CDR3 DNA: TGTGCCAGCAGCGTAGATACGAGGAGCGGATACAATGAGCAGTTCTTC
D gene: .
clone size: .
J gene: TRBJ2-1
V gene: TRBV9

CDR3 protein: CASSQDWGVGETQYF
CDR3 DNA: TGTGCCAGCAGCCAAGACTGGGGGGTTGGAGAGACCCAGTACTTC
D gene: .
clone size: few
J gene: TRBJ2-5
V gene: TRBV3-1/TRBV3-2

CDR3 protein: CASSSPIGGTYNEQFF
CDR3 DNA: TGTGCCAGCAGCTCACCCATAGGCGGGACCTACAATGAGCAGTTCTTC
D gene: .
clone size: .
J gene: TRBJ2-1
V gene: TRBV7-9

CDR3 protein: CASSVSGARTEAFF
CDR3 DNA: TGTGCCAGCAGCGTTTCAGGGGCCCGCACTGAAGCTTTCTTT
D gene: .
clone size: .
J gene: TRBJ1-1
V gene: TRBV9

CDR3 protein: CASSGSGTGAGTSRDTQYF
CDR3 DNA: TGTGCCAGCAGCGGATCCGGGACAGGCGCCGGGACTTCACGAGATACGCAGTATTTT
D gene: TRBD1
clone size: .
J gene: TRBJ2-3
V gene: TRBV5-4

CDR3 protein: CASSPWDILSNQPQHF
CDR3 DNA: TGTGCCAGTAGTCCCTGGGACATACTTAGCAATCAGCCCCAGCATTTT
D gene: .
clone size: .
J gene: TRBJ1-5
V gene: TRBV19

CDR3 protein: CASSRGGLAGGYNEQFF
CDR3 DNA: TGTGCCAGTAGTAGGGGGGGACTAGCGGGAGGATACAATGAGCAGTTCTTC
D gene: TRBD2
clone size: .
J gene: TRBJ2-1
V gene: TRBV19

CDR3 protein: CASSEGADGSGNTIYF
CDR3 DNA: TGTGCCAGCAGTGAGGGCGCCGATGGCTCTGGAAACACCATATATTTT
D gene: .
clone size: .
J gene: TRBJ1-3
V gene: TRBV2

CDR3 protein: CAGGSTEAFF
CDR3 DNA: TGTGCAGGGGGTAGCACTGAAGCTTTCTTT
D gene: .
clone size: .
J gene: TRBJ1-1
V gene: TRBV7-9

CDR3 protein: CASSDGRTSGGYNEQFF
CDR3 DNA: TGTGCCAGCAGTGACGGCCGGACTAGCGGGGGCTACAATGAGCAGTTCTTC
D gene: TRBD2
clone size: once
J gene: TRBJ2-1
V gene: TRBV27

CDR3 protein: CASSLRDTGPNEQFF
CDR3 DNA: TGTGCCAGCAGCCTCCGGGACACTGGTCCCAATGAGCAGTTCTTC
D gene: .
clone size: .
J gene: TRBJ2-1
V gene: TRBV11-3

CDR3 protein: CASSREGLPYGYTF
CDR3 DNA: TGTGCCAGTAGTAGGGAGGGGTTACCCTATGGCTACACCTTC
D gene: .
clone size: .
J gene: TRBJ1-2
V gene: TRBV19

CDR3 protein: CASSLRTSGSKEQFF
CDR3 DNA: TGTGCCAGCAGCCTGCGGACTAGCGGGAGCAAAGAGCAGTTCTTC
D gene: TRBD2
clone size: .
J gene: TRBJ2-1
V gene: TRBV9

CDR3 protein: CATSDPGVDRERVDEQFF
CDR3 DNA: TGTGCCACCAGTGATCCCGGGGTGGACAGGGAACGGGTGGATGAGCAGTTCTTC
D gene: TRBD1
clone size: .
J gene: TRBJ2-1
V gene: TRBV24-1

CDR3 protein: CASSQGASGSLSTQYF
CDR3 DNA: TGTGCCAGCAGCCAAGGTGCTAGCGGGAGTTTGTCAACGCAGTATTTT
D gene: TRBD2
clone size: .
J gene: TRBJ2-3
V gene: TRBV3-1/TRBV3-2

CDR3 protein: CAIRNSGGGNNEQFF
CDR3 DNA: TGTGCCATCAGAAATAGCGGGGGGGGAAACAATGAGCAGTTCTTC
D gene: TRBD2
clone size: few
J gene: TRBJ2-1
V gene: TRBV10-3

CDR3 protein: CASSPVGEGGRFGGYTF
CDR3 DNA: TGTGCCAGCAGCCCAGTCGGCGAAGGAGGAAGGTTCGGCGGCTACACCTTC
D gene: .
clone size: .
J gene: TRBJ1-2
V gene: TRBV7-2

CDR3 protein: CASTRMGGAGTEAFF
CDR3 DNA: TGTGCCAGCACCAGAATGGGGGGGGCGGGTACTGAAGCTTTCTTT
D gene: .
clone size: few
J gene: TRBJ1-1
V gene: TRBV28

CDR3 protein: CASSRDREYTEAFF
CDR3 DNA: TGTGCCAGCTCACGGGACAGGGAGTATACTGAAGCTTTCTTT
D gene: TRBD1
clone size: .
J gene: TRBJ1-1
V gene: TRBV18

CDR3 protein: CASSLGLLSNEQFF
CDR3 DNA: TGCGCCAGCAGCTTAGGACTCCTCTCCAATGAGCAGTTCTTC
D gene: .
clone size: .
J gene: TRBJ2-1
V gene: TRBV5-1

CDR3 protein: CASSFRTGGNTIYF
CDR3 DNA: TGTGCCAGCAGCTTCCGGACGGGGGGAAACACCATATATTTT
D gene: .
clone size: .
J gene: TRBJ1-3
V gene: TRBV11-3

CDR3 protein: CASSLDPEGAFF
CDR3 DNA: TGTGCCAGCAGCTTAGATCCGGAGGGAGCTTTCTTT
D gene: .
clone size: .
J gene: TRBJ1-1
V gene: TRBV7-9

CDR3 protein: CATSDLGQGRDTQYF
CDR3 DNA: TGTGCCACCAGTGACCTTGGACAGGGACGAGATACGCAGTATTTT
D gene: TRBD1
clone size: .
J gene: TRBJ2-3
V gene: TRBV24-1

CDR3 protein: CAISGGTGGDYGYTF
CDR3 DNA: TGTGCCATCAGTGGGGGGACAGGGGGCGACTATGGCTACACCTTC
D gene: TRBD1
clone size: .
J gene: TRBJ1-2
V gene: TRBV10-3

CDR3 protein: CASSQPQMTGSFLAKNIQYF
CDR3 DNA: TGCGCCAGCAGCCAACCTCAAATGACAGGGTCTTTCTTAGCCAAAAACATTCAGTACTTC
D gene: TRBD1
clone size: once
J gene: TRBJ2-4
V gene: TRBV4-1

CDR3 protein: CASSQTGFYGYTF
CDR3 DNA: TGTGCCAGCAGCCAGACAGGGTTCTATGGCTACACCTTC
D gene: TRBD1
clone size: .
J gene: TRBJ1-2
V gene: TRBV7-3

CDR3 protein: CASSQEYLAGGRDTQYF
CDR3 DNA: TGTGCCAGCAGCCAAGAATATCTAGCGGGGGGGCGGGATACGCAGTATTTT
D gene: TRBD2
clone size: .
J gene: TRBJ2-3
V gene: TRBV4-2

CDR3 protein: CASSSQGVSNEKLFF
CDR3 DNA: TGTGCCAGCAGCTCGCAGGGGGTTTCTAATGAAAAACTGTTTTTT
D gene: TRBD1
clone size: .
J gene: TRBJ1-4
V gene: TRBV5-5

CDR3 protein: CASSLPGIGELFF
CDR3 DNA: TGTGCCAGCAGCTTGCCAGGAATCGGGGAGCTGTTTTTT
D gene: .
clone size: .
J gene: TRBJ2-2
V gene: TRBV5-4

CDR3 protein: CASSKADGANTGELFF
CDR3 DNA: TGTGCCAGCAGTAAAGCTGACGGAGCGAACACCGGGGAGCTGTTTTTT
D gene: .
clone size: .
J gene: TRBJ2-2
V gene: TRBV6-1

CDR3 protein: CASSLTPGQGARTGYTF
CDR3 DNA: TGTGCCAGCAGTCTTACTCCGGGACAGGGGGCCCGAACAGGCTACACCTTC
D gene: TRBD1
clone size: .
J gene: TRBJ1-2
V gene: TRBV6-6

CDR3 protein: CASSPRLAGYNEQFF
CDR3 DNA: TGTGCCAGCAGCCCCCGACTAGCGGGGTACAATGAGCAGTTCTTC
D gene: TRBD2
clone size: .
J gene: TRBJ2-1
V gene: TRBV11-3

CDR3 protein: CATSDPTPGQGHNEQFF
CDR3 DNA: TGTGCCACCAGTGACCCTACGCCGGGACAGGGGCACAATGAGCAGTTCTTC
D gene: TRBD1
clone size: .
J gene: TRBJ2-1
V gene: TRBV24-1

CDR3 protein: CASSGLPGQPNYGYTF
CDR3 DNA: TGTGCCAGCAGCGGCTTACCGGGACAGCCGAACTATGGCTACACCTTC
D gene: TRBD1
clone size: .
J gene: TRBJ1-2
V gene: TRBV5-6

CDR3 protein: CASSAGQHTGELFF
CDR3 DNA: TGCGCCAGCAGCGCAGGACAGCACACCGGGGAGCTGTTTTTT
D gene: .
clone size: .
J gene: TRBJ2-2
V gene: TRBV5-1

CDR3 protein: CAWSRGATEAFF
CDR3 DNA: TGTGCCTGGAGTCGGGGGGCCACTGAAGCTTTCTTT
D gene: .
clone size: .
J gene: TRBJ1-1
V gene: TRBV30

CDR3 protein: CASSPTGWGETQYF
CDR3 DNA: TGTGCCAGTAGTCCAACAGGTTGGGGAGAGACCCAGTACTTC
D gene: .
clone size: .
J gene: TRBJ2-5
V gene: TRBV19

CDR3 protein: CASSVSFRALNTEAFF
CDR3 DNA: TGTGCCAGCAGCGTATCCTTCAGGGCCTTGAACACTGAAGCTTTCTTT
D gene: .
clone size: .
J gene: TRBJ1-1
V gene: TRBV11-2

CDR3 protein: CASSSRESGTQYF
CDR3 DNA: TGTGCCAGCAGCTCCCGGGAGAGCGGGACCCAGTACTTC
D gene: .
clone size: .
J gene: TRBJ2-5
V gene: TRBV3-1/TRBV3-2

CDR3 protein: CASSVEEAGGPGEQFF
CDR3 DNA: TGTGCCAGCAGCGTAGAAGAAGCGGGAGGGCCGGGTGAGCAGTTCTTC
D gene: TRBD2
clone size: .
J gene: TRBJ2-1
V gene: TRBV9

CDR3 protein: CASSQDTSANTGELFF
CDR3 DNA: TGTGCCAGCAGCCAAGATACTAGCGCGAACACCGGGGAGCTGTTTTTT
D gene: TRBD2
clone size: .
J gene: TRBJ2-2
V gene: TRBV3-1/TRBV3-2

CDR3 protein: CASSSRLAGRPKADTQYF
CDR3 DNA: TGTGCCAGCAGCTCTCGACTAGCGGGGCGCCCAAAAGCAGATACGCAGTATTTT
D gene: TRBD2
clone size: few
J gene: TRBJ2-3
V gene: TRBV13